Shown below are 4 T cell receptor beta chains from a single sample sequenced in a study of T-cell reconstitution after alpha-beta-depleted transplantation in children. Using unique molecular identifiers, the investigators prepared the TCRbeta library. TCRdb redid the calling of the PCR reads with MiXCR, one entry per CDR3 protein. The sample has approximately 490,000 distinct CDR3 sequences, roughly an eighth seen once; the top ten hold 4.5% to 6%. The sequences come from PBMCs from the stem cell graft donor, collected from the stem cell graft. These receptors all come from a human donor who donated a stem cell graft to a child with combined immunodeficiency.

The V call is TRBV29-1, the J call TRBJ1-1; TRBD1 aligns across 8 bases. Trimming cost V 1 base and J 5 bases; bases outside gene matches: 9. Germline values: CDR1 SQVTM, CDR2 ANQGSEA. The length of the CDR3 is 15 residues. The CDR3 here is CSVEVAGGTKTEAFF. The CDR3 DNA follows: TGCAGCGTTGAAGTGGCAGGGGGCACGAAGACTGAAGCTTTCTTT. The full variable domain, with the rest looked up from reference TRBV29-1 and TRBJ1-1, is SAVISQKPSRDICQRGTSLTIQCQVDSQVTMMFWYRQQPGQSLTLIATANQGSEATYESGFVIDKFPISRPNLTFSTLTVSNMSPEDSSIYLCSVEVAGGTKTEAFFGQGTRLTVV.

This clonotype occurred a few times. The chain is built from TRBV6-2 or TRBV6-3 and TRBJ2-2, with D unresolved. Germline CDR1 reads MNHEY; CDR2 reads SVGEGT. This CDR3 region has 12 residues. V dropped 5 bases and J dropped 9 bases, with 10 bases sitting between them. The CDR3 region is CASSVLVRELFF. The CDR3 nucleotides are TGTGCCAGCAGTGTCTTGGTGAGGGAGCTGTTTTTT.

This clonotype was observed a handful of times. The rearrangement joins TRBV7-2 to TRBJ2-1; no reliable D call. The CDR3 runs 13 residues. Trimming removed 1 base at V and 5 bases at J, with 6 bases between. From germline, CDR1 is SGHTA and CDR2 FQGNSA. The CDR3 coding sequence is TGTGCCAGCAGCTTAGGGGTTCACAATGAGCAGTTCTTC. This gives the protein CASSLGVHNEQFF.

This clonotype was seen only a few times. The chain uses TRBV3-1 and TRBJ2-7; D assignment may be TRBD1 or TRBD2 (5 bases each). Looked up from germline, CDR1 is LGHDT and CDR2 is YNNKEL (reference sequence). CDR3 length: 15 amino acids. Trimming pared 3 bases from V and 0 bases from J, leaving 12 bases between. The CDR3 is CASSQGTVSSYEQYF. The CDR3 nucleotides read TGTGCCAGCAGCCAGGGGACGGTGAGCTCCTACGAGCAGTACTTC.